Listed here are 4 T cell receptor beta chains from one sample, sequenced in a study of blood T cell repertoires in COVID-19. The table came from immunoSEQ multiplex PCR; TCRdb's copy has only in-frame clones and leaves some out. Among about 75,000 clones listed, approximately 79% were seen once. Material for sequencing was peripheral blood. Receptor source: a human donor with acute or convalescent COVID-19. The donor label of this sample is uncertain.

The gene calls are TRBV28 and TRBJ2-3; no reliable D call. Per the germline V gene, CDR1 is MDHEN and CDR2 is SYDVKM. The V gene lost 10 bases and the J gene lost 0 bases, with 20 bases spanning the gap. The CDR3 sequence is 16 residues long. The CDR3 loop is CATSRISSPSTDTQYF. The CDR3 coding sequence is TGTGCCACCTCCCGTATATCGTCCCCTAGCACAGATACGCAGTATTTT.

The V gene is TRBV4-1, the J gene TRBJ2-5; 10 bases match TRBD2. V was clipped by 1 base and J by 7 bases; unmatched bases: 9. CDR3 length: 16 residues. The germline V gene has CDR1 MGHRA and CDR2 YSYEKL. The CDR3 bases are TGCGCCAGCAGCCAAGGAGCGGGGGGGCCCGAGGTGACCCAGTACTTC. Its translation: CASSQGAGGPEVTQYF.

This sequence joins TRBV5-1 and TRBJ1-6; D perhaps matches TRBD1 (6 bases). The germline V gene has CDR1 SGHRS and CDR2 YFSETQ. This CDR3 has 15 residues. Trimming removed 0 bases from V and 6 bases from J, with 10 bases in between. This CDR3 is CASSLGTAINSPLHF. Written as DNA, the CDR3 is TGCGCCAGCAGCTTGGGGACAGCCATTAATTCACCCCTCCACTTT.

V is TRBV12-3 or TRBV12-4 and J is TRBJ2-5; D possibly corresponds to TRBD1 (6 bases). Trimming left V 2 bases short and J 6 bases short, with 7 bases between. This CDR3 comprises 12 residues. This CDR3 reads CASSLQGQTQYF. The CDR3 DNA sequence: TGTGCCAGCAGTTTACAGGGGCAGACCCAGTACTTC.